This T cell receptor beta chain appears in the sequencing data of a study of blood T cell repertoires in COVID-19. Whole-study context: Sources were T cells, B-cell-depleted T cells, or PBMCs; the material itself was cDNA or gDNA.

As originally analysed: Cell counts per sample came from amplifying reference gene primers. Generated by immunoSEQ multiplex PCR, the TCRdb table keeps only in-frame clones and is missing some. That table is the source of V, J and clone size, and D and trimming were worked out from the DNA. Here the sample spans around 400,000 clones, around 90% being singletons. Trimming removed 1 base from V and 1 base from J, with 5 bases in between. Germline CDR1 and CDR2: MDHEN and SYDVKM. The CDR3 has 14 residues. Sequences were obtained from peripheral blood. This clonotype originated in a man between 40 and 49 years old with acute or convalescent COVID-19. The V call is TRBV28, the J call TRBJ1-3, with a possible D match to TRBD1 (5 bases). The CDR3 sequence is CASSLSGSGNTIYF. CDR3 sequence (DNA): TGTGCCAGCAGTTTATCAGGGTCTGGAAACACCATATATTTT.